This TCR beta chain is from a study of lymphopenia after photon versus proton radiotherapy. Study findings and constraints: A bigger post-nadir fall in TCR diversity correlated inversely with survival time in deceased patients. Oligoclonal CD8+ Temra expansion after nadir drove photon patients' diversity drop. Relative stability marked proton patients; photon patients lost diversity and naive cells.

About this clone: Its antigen is unknown.

Profiled with immunoSEQ multiplex PCR; TCRdb holds only in-frame clones, not every one. The sample lists tens of thousands of clones, 75% to 90% occurring once. Germline V gene lookup returns CDR1 SGHNT and CDR2 YYREEE (reference sequence). The CDR3 consists of 16 residues. V trimming: 1 base; J trimming: 6 bases; junction bases outside the gene matches: 7. The chain couples TRBV5-4 to TRBJ2-7, with TRBD2 matching 13 bases. The TCR comes from a woman aged 50 to 60 with pancreatic cancer. Material: peripheral blood, obtained from a patient treated with photon-based radiotherapy. CDR3 sequence: CASSLTGTSGKREQYF. The DNA of the CDR3 is TGTGCCAGCAGCTTGACAGGGACTAGCGGGAAGCGCGAGCAGTACTTC. The full variable domain, in which reference TRBV5-4 and TRBJ2-7 provide the parts outside the CDR3, is ETGVTQSPTHLIKTRGQQVTLRCSSQSGHNTVSWYQQALGQGPQFIFQYYREEENGRGNFPPRFSGLQFPNYSSELNVNALELDDSALYLCASSLTGTSGKREQYFGPGTRLTVT.